One sample yielded the 23 T cell receptor beta chains listed below, sequenced in a study of shared clonotypes between healthy human individuals (dated by TCRdb to the early 2020s). Libraries were made using the immunoSEQ multiplex PCR assay. TCRdb stores this immuneACCESS table with in-frame sequences only. Part of the clones is absent; in the studies checked, under half of the shortfall reflects unresolved V genes, and no reason is known for the rest. In this sample the table shows about 2 million clones, roughly 94% of which occur a single time. The ten largest clones represent roughly 1% of the sample. CD8 naive samples consisted of CD45RO-negative cells that were positively selected for CCR7, yielding a CD45RA+CCR7+ population without TemRA cells. The sequenced sample consisted of naive CD8+ T cells sorted from blood. This specimen's cell subset or site label, interpreted: CD45RA+CCR7+. The receptors were sampled from a man younger than 35 in good health.

The rearrangement links TRBV9 to TRBJ1-5, with D unresolved. The length of the CDR3 is 18 residues. V was shortened by 1 base and J by 2 bases, with 19 bases between the two germline ends. CDR1 and CDR2 from the germline V gene are SGDLS and YYNGEE. The CDR3 region has the DNA TGTGCCAGCAGCGTATTATCGGGGAATCCCTATGGCAATCAGCCCCAGCATTTT. Amino acids: CASSVLSGNPYGNQPQHF. The variable domain in full, with the rest retrieved from reference TRBV9 and TRBJ1-5, is DSGVTQTPKHLITATGQRVTLRCSPRSGDLSVYWYQQSLDQGLQFLIQYYNGEERAKGNILERFSAQQFPDLHSELNLSSLELGDSALYFCASSVLSGNPYGNQPQHFGDGTRLSIL.

The chain joins TRBV11-2 to TRBJ2-5; 9 nucleotides line up with TRBD2. The V segment lost 6 bases and the J segment 10 bases; nucleotides outside the gene matches: 15. Germline assignment: CDR1 SGHAT and CDR2 FQNNGV. The length of the CDR3 is 15 residues. The CDR3, as DNA: TGTGCCAGCAGTCGGGGGCGGGAGGGCCCCTTTGGCCAGTACTTC. This sequence encodes CASSRGREGPFGQYF.

CDR3: CASSYGSSTGELFF. CDR3 DNA: TGTGCCAGCAGTTACGGCTCCTCCACCGGGGAGCTGTTTTTT. V gene TRBV6-5 combines with J gene TRBJ2-2, with D uncertain. The germline gives CDR1 MNHEY, CDR2 SVGAGI. The CDR3 totals 14 residues. V lost 2 bases and J 4 bases, leaving 8 bases between the germline ends.

This clone was observed a few times. The chain joins TRBV9 to TRBJ1-6; D is undetermined. This CDR3 is built from 14 residues. CDR1 and CDR2 (germline): SGDLS, YYNGEE. V gave up 5 bases and J gave up 0 bases, with 6 bases separating them. The CDR3 is CASRPSSYNSPLHF. CDR3 in DNA: TGTGCCAGCAGACCAAGCTCCTATAATTCACCCCTCCACTTT.

This rearrangement joins TRBV6-6 to TRBJ2-5, with TRBD2 as a possible D gene (6 bases). The germline CDR1 and CDR2 sequences are MNHNY and SVGAGI (reference sequence). V lost 4 bases and J lost 4, with 16 bases in between. CDR3 size: 15 residues. As DNA, the CDR3 is TGTGCCAGCAGTTCCCCGACAATGGAGGGAGAGACCCAGTACTTC. Translation gives CASSSPTMEGETQYF.

This clone was recorded only once. The chain recombines TRBV6-1 with TRBJ2-1; D gene unclear. Germline assignment: CDR1 MNHNS and CDR2 SASEGT. The CDR3 runs 12 residues. V dropped 2 bases and J dropped 6 bases, with 5 bases sitting between them. The CDR3 DNA reads TGTGCCAGCAGTGAATGGGTCAATGAGCAGTTCTTC. Amino acid sequence: CASSEWVNEQFF.

This chain joins TRBV9 and TRBJ2-2; the D gene is possibly TRBD2 (6 bases). The CDR3 is made up of 17 amino acids. Germline values: CDR1 SGDLS, CDR2 YYNGEE. V lost 3 bases, J lost 0 bases, and 15 bases lay in between. CDR3 sequence (DNA): TGTGCCAGCAGCGACTTCGCCGGGACTGCGAACACCGGGGAGCTGTTTTTT. It encodes CASSDFAGTANTGELFF.

The chain's CDR3 is CASSQRTGYEQYF. The CDR3 coding sequence is TGTGCCAGCAGTCAACGGACGGGTTACGAGCAGTACTTC. This chain connects TRBV6-1 to TRBJ2-7; D gene ambiguous. Looked up from germline, CDR1 is MNHNS and CDR2 is SASEGT. The V end was cut by 5 bases, the J end by 4 bases, with 12 bases between. There are 13 residues in the CDR3.

With respect to this clone: Other DNA sequences in this sample translate to the same CDR3. The chain couples TRBV9 to TRBJ2-7; 7 nucleotides align to TRBD2. The CDR3 runs 14 residues. CDR1 and CDR2 from the germline V gene are SGDLS and YYNGEE. Germline trimming cut 0 bases from V and 0 bases from J; bases unmatched to any gene: 0. The CDR3 loop is CASSVGLASYEQYF. CDR3 in DNA: TGTGCCAGCAGCGTAGGACTAGCCTCCTACGAGCAGTACTTC.

This clone has a handful of counts. In the same sample, other DNA sequences code for this CDR3. V and J are TRBV9 and TRBJ1-2; no clear D. Trimming removed 0 bases at V and 2 bases at J, with 8 bases between. CDR1 is SGDLS and CDR2 is YYNGEE in the germline V gene. This CDR3 is 14 amino acids long. CDR3 in amino acids: CASSVGGGNYGYTF. CDR3 nucleotides: TGTGCCAGCAGCGTAGGTGGAGGAAACTATGGCTACACCTTC.

CDR3 sequence reads: CAISELQGTNEKLFF. CDR3 in DNA: TGTGCCATCAGTGAGTTACAGGGAACTAATGAAAAACTGTTTTTT. The rearrangement uses TRBV10-3 and TRBJ1-4, with a weak D call TRBD1 (6 bases). The CDR3 covers 15 residues. Germline CDR1 reads ENHRY; CDR2 reads SYGVKD. Trimming removed 1 base at V and 1 base at J, with 7 bases between.

The genes are TRBV11-2 and TRBJ2-5; D is perhaps TRBD2 (6 bases). The V end lost 3 bases, the J end lost 7 bases, and 9 bases lay between the germline ends. Germline assignment: CDR1 SGHAT and CDR2 FQNNGV. This CDR3 has 12 amino acids. The CDR3 region has the DNA TGTGCCAGCAGCTTTGAACTAGCGACCCAGTACTTC. Translation gives CASSFELATQYF.

Comment on this clone: The sample holds other DNA sequences that translate to the same CDR3. V usage is TRBV29-1 and J usage is TRBJ2-3, with D hard to call. Germline CDR1 is SQVTM and CDR2 is ANQGSEA. CDR3 length: 12 amino acids. Trimming took off 2 bases at V and 3 bases at J, with 6 bases between the two ends. CDR3 sequence (DNA): TGCAGCGTTGAATACGGTACAGATACGCAGTATTTT. Its protein is CSVEYGTDTQYF.

The V gene is TRBV25-1, the J gene TRBJ1-1; 9 bases are a match to TRBD1. V lost 1 base and J lost 5; bases outside the gene matches: 5. This CDR3 spans 15 amino acids. Per germline, CDR1 MGHDK and CDR2 SYGVNS. The CDR3, as DNA: TGTGCCAGCAGTGAATTTGGACAGGGGTTGACTGAAGCTTTCTTT. This encodes CASSEFGQGLTEAFF.

The rearrangement joins TRBV27 to TRBJ1-1, with 7 bases aligning to TRBD1. There are 14 residues in the CDR3. The germline V gene encodes CDR1 MNHEY and CDR2 SMNVEV (reference sequence). V gave up 5 bases and J gave up 7 bases; unmatched junction bases: 10. In DNA, the CDR3 is TGTGCCAGCAGTGACAGGGAGGAGGGGAATGAAGCTTTCTTT. Amino acids: CASSDREEGNEAFF.

The V and J genes are TRBV5-1 and TRBJ2-2; 10 bases agree with TRBD2. This CDR3 has 15 amino acids. The germline V gene encodes CDR1 SGHRS and CDR2 YFSETQ. The J segment lost 7 bases and the V segment lost 1 base, leaving 4 bases of the junction unmatched. CDR3 amino acids: CASSLYTSGVGELFF. The CDR3 DNA follows: TGCGCCAGCAGCTTGTACACTAGCGGGGTCGGGGAGCTGTTTTTT.

This clone was recorded only once. This chain connects TRBV10-3 to TRBJ2-2, with a possible D match to TRBD1 (6 bases). Germline assignment: CDR1 ENHRY and CDR2 SYGVKD. The CDR3 spans 16 residues. V lost 6 bases and J 2 bases, leaving 16 bases between the germline ends. The CDR3 DNA reads as TGTGCCATCAGAAAGACCGGGACAATTAACACCGGGGAGCTGTTTTTT. Translated, it gives CAIRKTGTINTGELFF.

The chain employs TRBV7-2 and TRBJ2-1; 7 bases are a match to TRBD2. V was clipped by 5 bases and J by 4 bases; unmatched bases: 8. The CDR3 length is 15 residues. The germline V gene has CDR1 SGHTA and CDR2 FQGNSA. DNA for the CDR3: TGTGCCAGCAGCCCGCTAGGCGGGGGTTACAATGAGCAGTTCTTC. Protein product: CASSPLGGGYNEQFF.

This clone was observed a single time. The chain couples TRBV4-1 to TRBJ1-1; no reliable D call. Trimming took 6 bases from V and 1 from J, leaving 9 bases between them. CDR1 is MGHRA, CDR2 YSYEKL, per germline. The CDR3 runs 13 residues. The CDR3 loop is CASRRTENTEAFF. The DNA for the CDR3 is TGCGCCAGCAGACGGACCGAGAACACTGAAGCTTTCTTT.

Of note for this clone: Other nucleotide sequences in the sample specify the same CDR3. The rearrangement joins TRBV6-6 to TRBJ2-7, with D hard to call. There are 13 residues in the CDR3. V lost 0 bases and J lost 4, with 7 bases in between. Germline CDR1 is MNHNY and CDR2 is SVGAGI (reference sequence). This CDR3 is CASSYSRSYEQYF. The CDR3 nucleotides are TGTGCCAGCAGTTACTCGCGCAGTTACGAGCAGTACTTC.

The J gene is TRBJ1-2, the V gene TRBV7-9; perhaps TRBD1 as D (5 bases). Trimming took 1 base from V and 2 from J, leaving 11 bases between them. CDR1 is SEHNR, CDR2 FQNEAQ, per germline (reference sequence). The length of the CDR3 is 15 residues. The CDR3 here is CASSLGGWKNYGYTF. The CDR3 DNA reads as TGTGCCAGCAGCTTAGGGGGCTGGAAGAACTATGGCTACACCTTC.

This clone was detected only once. This rearrangement joins TRBV5-1 to TRBJ2-7; 7 bases align to TRBD2. Losses at the gene ends were 1 base for V and 3 bases for J; bases not matched to a gene: 4. CDR3 length: 14 amino acids. Per the germline V gene, CDR1 is SGHRS and CDR2 is YFSETQ. The CDR3 nucleotides are TGCGCCAGCAGCTTGACGGGGGGAAACTACGAGCAGTACTTC. This sequence encodes CASSLTGGNYEQYF.

The V call is TRBV27, the J call TRBJ2-7, with 12 nucleotides matching TRBD2. The J segment lost 5 bases and the V segment lost 5 bases, leaving 10 bases of the junction unmatched. Germline-derived CDR1 and CDR2 are MNHEY and SMNVEV (reference sequence). CDR3 length: 16 residues. For the CDR3, the DNA is TGTGCCAGCAGTGTAGGACTAGCGGGGAGTAAGGACGAGCAGTACTTC. Protein sequence: CASSVGLAGSKDEQYF.